The clone carrying this T cell receptor beta chain turned up a few times. Partitioning of CD4+ cells yielded a CD45RA+ naive subset and a CD45RA-negative memory subset. Measured with immunoSEQ multiplex PCR; TCRdb has only the in-frame clones, and not every one. The table includes about 1.1 million clones, roughly 80% detected once. This entry is derived from a study of shared clonotypes between healthy human individuals. The TCR comes from a man younger than 30 in good health. Some clones in this sample may be carry-over from other donors' samples. The sequenced sample was memory CD4+ T cells from PBMCs. As to subset: CD45RA-negative fraction.

The CDR3 DNA sequence: TGTGCCAGCAGCCGCCGGGACAGCTCAGATACGCAGTATTTT. Amino acids: CASSRRDSSDTQYF. The V and J genes are TRBV7-8 and TRBJ2-3; 7 nucleotides match TRBD1. Germline V gene data show CDR1 as SGHVS and CDR2 as FQNEAQ. This CDR3 has 14 residues. V shed 5 bases, J shed 4 bases, and the junction held 6 bases outside the gene matches. The full variable domain, completed using reference TRBV7-8 and TRBJ2-3, is GAGVSQSPRYKVAKRGQDVALRCDPISGHVSLFWYQQALGQGPEFLTYFQNEAQLDKSGLPSDRFFAERPEGSVSTLKIQRTQQEDSAVYLCASSRRDSSDTQYFGPGTRLTVL.